The 16 T cell receptor beta chains given below trace back to one sample, sequenced in a study of shared T cell receptors in the human thymus. The protocol was immunoSEQ multiplex PCR, while the TCRdb copy is restricted to in-frame clones and leaves out a portion. The sample comprises roughly 660,000 clones, approximately 87% of which are singletons, and approximately 0.01% rests with the top ten. The same specimen was also included in a second study, on human thymus T cells.

The specimen was thymocytes. These receptors were collected from a boy under two years old with a congenital heart defect.

The J gene is TRBJ2-2, the V gene TRBV4-3, with D maybe TRBD1 (7 bases). V lost 0 bases to trimming and J lost 4 bases, with 15 bases between them. CDR1 and CDR2 (germline): LGHNA, YSLEER. The CDR3 totals 17 residues. This CDR3 is CASSQDHQGGLTGELFF. The CDR3 bases are TGCGCCAGCAGCCAAGATCACCAGGGGGGCCTCACCGGGGAGCTGTTTTTT.

The chain is built from TRBV11-2 and TRBJ1-5; D is unresolved. The V end lost 2 bases, the J end lost 3 bases, and 5 bases lay between the germline ends. This CDR3 is 13 amino acids long. Germline CDR1 SGHAT, CDR2 FQNNGV. CDR3 DNA sequence: TGTGCCAGCAGCTTACAGATCAATCAGCCCCAGCATTTT. It codes for CASSLQINQPQHF.

This clone came up once. V and J are TRBV4-2 and TRBJ2-7, with 12 bases aligning to TRBD2. The CDR3 covers 18 residues. Germline V gene data show CDR1 as LGHNA and CDR2 as YNFKEQ. Germline trimming cut 2 bases from V and 0 bases from J; bases unmatched to any gene: 8. The CDR3 DNA follows: TGTGCCAGCAGCCAACTGGGACTAGCGGGTTCGAGCTCCTACGAGCAGTACTTC. As protein: CASSQLGLAGSSSYEQYF.

The chain employs TRBV19 and TRBJ2-1, with a weak D call TRBD1 (6 bases). Germline V lookup: CDR1 LNHDA, CDR2 SQIVND (reference sequence). CDR3 size: 13 residues. The V end was cut by 7 bases, the J end by 15 bases, with 22 bases between. As DNA, the CDR3 is TGTGCCAGTAATTCAACACGGGAAGGGGGAAGGTTCTTC. It specifies CASNSTREGGRFF. The variable domain in full, completed from reference TRBV19 and TRBJ2-1, reads DGGITQSPKYLFRKEGQNVTLSCEQNLNHDAMYWYRQDPGQGLRLIYYSQIVNDFQKGDIAEGYSVSREKKESFPLTVTSAQKNPTAFYLCASNSTREGGRFFGPGTRLTVL.

The chain recombines TRBV20-1 with TRBJ2-3; no firm D call. Looked up from germline, CDR1 is DFQATT and CDR2 is SNEGSKA (reference sequence). V lost 3 bases to trimming and J lost 6 bases, with 7 bases between them. The CDR3 runs to 11 residues. This chain's CDR3 is CSARGMDTQYF. The CDR3 DNA follows: TGCAGTGCTAGGGGCATGGATACGCAGTATTTT.

Only one count was recorded for this clone. V gene TRBV12-5 combines with J gene TRBJ1-2; TRBD1 agrees at 9 bases. The CDR3 spans 16 residues. V was pared by 3 bases and J by 4 bases, with 9 bases of the junction left unmatched. Germline loops: CDR1 LGHNT, CDR2 FRNRAP. The CDR3: CASGFLSRDRAYGYTF. The CDR3 region has the DNA TGTGCTAGTGGTTTCCTTAGTCGGGACAGGGCCTATGGCTACACCTTC.

The chain uses TRBV14 and TRBJ2-7; perhaps TRBD2 as D (6 bases). Germline V gene lookup returns CDR1 SGHDN and CDR2 FVKESK. Trimming pared 4 bases from V and 6 bases from J, leaving 19 bases between. The CDR3 totals 15 residues. The CDR3 sequence: CASSPPTRPFSEQYF. The DNA of the CDR3 is TGTGCCAGCAGCCCCCCGACTAGACCCTTCTCCGAGCAGTACTTC.

The chain combines TRBV7-9 with TRBJ1-5, with TRBD1 matching 7 bases. Trimming took 2 bases from V and 5 from J; bases not matched to a gene: 9. The CDR3 is made up of 16 amino acids. CDR1 SEHNR and CDR2 FQNEAQ come from the germline V gene (reference sequence). The CDR3 is CASSLRGPGPYQPQHF. The CDR3 nucleotides read TGTGCCAGCAGCTTAAGGGGGCCAGGACCATATCAGCCCCAGCATTTT.

The chain links TRBV18 to TRBJ2-5; 7 bases agree with TRBD1. V shed 2 bases and J 1 base; nucleotides not matched to a gene: 10. Germline V gene sequence: CDR1 KGHSH, CDR2 LQKENI. This CDR3 comprises 17 residues. The CDR3 spells CASSPRNSRQGQETQYF. The CDR3 DNA sequence: TGTGCCAGCTCACCAAGAAATTCCAGACAGGGCCAAGAGACCCAGTACTTC.

This chain connects TRBV29-1 to TRBJ2-7, with 8 bases lining up with TRBD1. V was clipped by 2 bases and J by 5 bases; unmatched bases: 11. CDR1 is SQVTM and CDR2 is ANQGSEA in the germline V gene. The CDR3 covers 15 residues. The CDR3 reads CSVERGQGPSHEQYF. The CDR3 DNA follows: TGCAGCGTTGAAAGAGGACAGGGCCCTTCCCACGAGCAGTACTTC.

This sequence joins TRBV30 and TRBJ2-2; the match to TRBD2 covers 12 bases. CDR3 length equals 17 residues. After removal of 3 bases from V and 0 bases from J, the junction contained 5 bases not matched to a gene. Germline values: CDR1 GTSNPN, CDR2 SVGIG (reference sequence). The CDR3 region has the DNA TGTGCCTGGAGACAGAGGACTAGCGGGGCGAACACCGGGGAGCTGTTTTTT. It codes for CAWRQRTSGANTGELFF. Complete variable domain (other parts from reference TRBV30 and TRBJ2-2): SQTIHQWPATLVQPVGSPLSLECTVEGTSNPNLYWYRQAAGRGLQLLFYSVGIGQISSEVPQNLSASRPQDRQFILSSKKLLLSDSGFYLCAWRQRTSGANTGELFFGEGSRLTVL.

The V call is TRBV28, the J call TRBJ2-1, with TRBD2 identical over 7 bases. CDR3 length: 16 amino acids. Trimming removed 6 bases from V and 5 bases from J; junction bases left unmatched: 13. The germline V gene encodes CDR1 MDHEN and CDR2 SYDVKM. The CDR3 coding sequence is TGTGCCAGCAGCCCTGGCCTACTAGCGACTAACAATGAGCAGTTCTTC. This sequence encodes CASSPGLLATNNEQFF.

The count of this clone is one. The CDR3 sequence: CSARSGGGYTF. DNA of the CDR3: TGCAGTGCTAGATCGGGGGGGGGCTACACCTTC. The rearrangement uses TRBV20-1 and TRBJ1-2, with D maybe TRBD1 (5 bases). The germline V gene has CDR1 DFQATT and CDR2 SNEGSKA (reference sequence). V lost 2 bases and J 8 bases, leaving 9 bases between the germline ends. The CDR3 consists of 11 residues.

This clone was seen once. The rearrangement uses TRBV30 and TRBJ2-2; D is perhaps TRBD1 (6 bases). V lost 3 bases and J lost 1, with 15 bases in between. This CDR3 has 16 amino acids. Per the germline V gene, CDR1 is GTSNPN and CDR2 is SVGIG (reference sequence). The CDR3: CAWRARDTLNTGELFF. In nucleotides, the CDR3 is TGTGCCTGGAGGGCACGGGACACCCTGAACACCGGGGAGCTGTTTTTT.

This clone was picked up a small number of times. V and J are TRBV29-1 and TRBJ1-1; D is possibly TRBD1 (5 bases). Germline V gene lookup returns CDR1 SQVTM and CDR2 ANQGSEA. The length of the CDR3 is 10 residues. With 6 bases removed from V and 5 bases from J, the gap between germline ends came to 7 bases. The CDR3 sequence: CSVGGTEAFF. The CDR3 DNA reads as TGCAGCGTGGGGGGGACTGAAGCTTTCTTT.

This clone showed up just a few times. V and J are TRBV5-4 and TRBJ2-7; 12 positions agree with TRBD2. J lost 6 bases, V lost 2 bases, and 6 bases had no gene match. The CDR3 contains 15 residues. CDR1 SGHNT and CDR2 YYREEE come from the germline V gene (reference sequence). In DNA form, the CDR3 reads TGTGCCAGCAGCTTCGGACTAGCGGGGTGGCGCGAGCAGTACTTC. It yields the protein CASSFGLAGWREQYF.